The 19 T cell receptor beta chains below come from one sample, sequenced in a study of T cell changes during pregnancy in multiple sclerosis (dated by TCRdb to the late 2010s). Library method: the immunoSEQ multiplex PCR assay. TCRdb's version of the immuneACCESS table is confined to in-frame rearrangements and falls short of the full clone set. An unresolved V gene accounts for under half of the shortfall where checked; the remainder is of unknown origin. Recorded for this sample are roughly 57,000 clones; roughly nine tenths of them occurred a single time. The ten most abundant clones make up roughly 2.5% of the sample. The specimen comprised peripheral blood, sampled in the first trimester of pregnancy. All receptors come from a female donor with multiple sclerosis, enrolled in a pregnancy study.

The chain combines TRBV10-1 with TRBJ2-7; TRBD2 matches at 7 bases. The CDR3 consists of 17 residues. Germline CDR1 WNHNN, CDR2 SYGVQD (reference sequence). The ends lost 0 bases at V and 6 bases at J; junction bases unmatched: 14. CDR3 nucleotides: TGCGCCAGCAGTGAGTCTTTTACGGGAGCGGGGTATGGCGAGCAGTACTTC. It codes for CASSESFTGAGYGEQYF.

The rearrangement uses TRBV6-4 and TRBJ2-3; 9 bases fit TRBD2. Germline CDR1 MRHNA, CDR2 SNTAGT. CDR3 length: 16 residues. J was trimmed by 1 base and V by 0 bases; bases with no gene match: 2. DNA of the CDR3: TGTGCCAGCAGTGACTCGGCTAGCGGGGGCACAGATACGCAGTATTTT. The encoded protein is CASSDSASGGTDTQYF.

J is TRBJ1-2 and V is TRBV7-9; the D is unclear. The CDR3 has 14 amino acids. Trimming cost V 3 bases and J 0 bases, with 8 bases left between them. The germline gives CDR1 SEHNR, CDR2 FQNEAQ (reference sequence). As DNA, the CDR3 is TGTGCCAGCAGCTTGAGGGCGGCTAACTATGGCTACACCTTC. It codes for CASSLRAANYGYTF.

CDR3 nucleotide sequence: TGCAGCGTTGGAAGGGGCTACGAGCAGTACTTC. The encoded protein is CSVGRGYEQYF. The chain uses TRBV29-1 and TRBJ2-7; D might be TRBD1 (5 bases). CDR1 and CDR2 from the germline V gene are SQVTM and ANQGSEA. The V end was cut by 4 bases, the J end by 3 bases, with 7 bases between. CDR3 size: 11 residues.

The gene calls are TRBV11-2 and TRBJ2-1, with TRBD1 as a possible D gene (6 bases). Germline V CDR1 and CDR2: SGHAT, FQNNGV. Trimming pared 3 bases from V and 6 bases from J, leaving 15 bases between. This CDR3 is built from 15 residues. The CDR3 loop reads CASSLTGTAVNEQFF. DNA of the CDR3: TGTGCCAGCAGCTTGACAGGAACCGCTGTCAATGAGCAGTTCTTC.

The CDR3 region is CAWNKGRTGNLAYEQYF. The CDR3 DNA follows: TGTGCCTGGAATAAAGGACGAACAGGGAACTTAGCCTACGAGCAGTACTTC. The chain uses TRBV30 and TRBJ2-7, with D tentatively TRBD1 (6 bases). V lost 4 bases to trimming and J lost 2 bases, with 24 bases between them. Germline CDR1 is GTSNPN and CDR2 is SVGIG (reference sequence). The CDR3 spans 17 residues. The full variable domain, completed using reference TRBV30 and TRBJ2-7, is SQTIHQWPATLVQPVGSPLSLECTVEGTSNPNLYWYRQAAGRGLQLLFYSVGIGQISSEVPQNLSASRPQDRQFILSSKKLLLSDSGFYLCAWNKGRTGNLAYEQYFGPGTRLTVT.

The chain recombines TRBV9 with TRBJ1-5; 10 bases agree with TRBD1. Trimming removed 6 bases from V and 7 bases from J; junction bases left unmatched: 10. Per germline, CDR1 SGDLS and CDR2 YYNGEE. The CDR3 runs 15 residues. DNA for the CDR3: TGTGCCAGCAACCTTGGGGACAGGGGTAACCAGCCCCAGCATTTT. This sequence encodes CASNLGDRGNQPQHF.

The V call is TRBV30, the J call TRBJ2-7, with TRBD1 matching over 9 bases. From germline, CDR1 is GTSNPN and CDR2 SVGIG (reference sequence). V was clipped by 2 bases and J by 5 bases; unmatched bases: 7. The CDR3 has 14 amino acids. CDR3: CAWSPGQGLDEQYF. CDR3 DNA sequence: TGTGCCTGGAGTCCGGGACAGGGTCTAGACGAGCAGTACTTC.

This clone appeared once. The CDR3 loop is CASSPTAGTGANTEAFF. CDR3 bases: TGTGCCAGCAGCCCTACTGCTGGGACAGGGGCCAACACTGAAGCTTTCTTT. The chain uses TRBV2 and TRBJ1-1; 10 bases line up with TRBD1. CDR1 is SNHLY and CDR2 is FYNNEI in the germline V gene. Losses at the gene ends were 6 bases for V and 2 bases for J; bases not matched to a gene: 12. The CDR3 is 17 residues long.

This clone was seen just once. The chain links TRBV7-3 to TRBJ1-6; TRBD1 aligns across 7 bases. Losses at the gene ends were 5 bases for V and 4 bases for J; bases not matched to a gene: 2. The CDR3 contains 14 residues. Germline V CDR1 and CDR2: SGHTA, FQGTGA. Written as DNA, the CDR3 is TGTGCCAGCAGCCCGGGACAGTATAATTCACCCCTCCACTTT. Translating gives CASSPGQYNSPLHF.

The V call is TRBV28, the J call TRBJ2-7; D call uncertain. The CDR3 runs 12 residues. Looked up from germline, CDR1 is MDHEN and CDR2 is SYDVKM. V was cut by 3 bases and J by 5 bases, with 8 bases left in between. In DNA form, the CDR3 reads TGTGCCAGCAGTTTGCCAGGTAACGAGCAGTACTTC. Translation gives CASSLPGNEQYF.

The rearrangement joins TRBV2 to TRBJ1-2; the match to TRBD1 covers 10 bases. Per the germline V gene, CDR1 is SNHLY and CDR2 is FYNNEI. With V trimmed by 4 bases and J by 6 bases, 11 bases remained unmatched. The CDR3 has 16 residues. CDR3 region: CASSGWDRGPRNGYTF. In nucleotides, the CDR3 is TGTGCCAGCAGTGGTTGGGACAGGGGACCAAGGAATGGCTACACCTTC.

CDR3 in amino acids: CASSGGETDTQYF. CDR3 in DNA: TGTGCCAGCAGTGGCGGGGAAACAGATACGCAGTATTTT. The rearrangement uses TRBV6-1 and TRBJ2-3; possibly TRBD2 for D (6 bases). The CDR3 covers 13 residues. V lost 4 bases and J 3 bases, leaving 8 bases between the germline ends. CDR1 and CDR2 (germline): MNHNS, SASEGT.

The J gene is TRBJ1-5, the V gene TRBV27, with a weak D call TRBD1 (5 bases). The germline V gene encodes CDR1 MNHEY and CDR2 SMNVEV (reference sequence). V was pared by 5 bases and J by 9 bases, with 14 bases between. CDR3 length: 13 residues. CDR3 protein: CASSTTGRGPQHF. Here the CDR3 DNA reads TGTGCCAGCAGTACGACCGGGAGGGGGCCCCAGCATTTT.

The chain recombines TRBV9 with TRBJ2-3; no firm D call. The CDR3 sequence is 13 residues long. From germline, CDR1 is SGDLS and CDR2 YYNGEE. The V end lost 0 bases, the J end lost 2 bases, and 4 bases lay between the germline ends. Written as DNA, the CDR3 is TGTGCCAGCAGCGTAGTCTCCACAGATACGCAGTATTTT. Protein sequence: CASSVVSTDTQYF.

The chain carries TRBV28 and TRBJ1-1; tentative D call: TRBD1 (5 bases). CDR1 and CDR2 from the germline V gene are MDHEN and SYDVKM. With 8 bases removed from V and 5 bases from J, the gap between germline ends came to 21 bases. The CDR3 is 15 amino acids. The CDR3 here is CASSQGGAADTEAFF. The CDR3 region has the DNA TGTGCCAGCTCGCAAGGTGGGGCTGCTGATACTGAAGCTTTCTTT.

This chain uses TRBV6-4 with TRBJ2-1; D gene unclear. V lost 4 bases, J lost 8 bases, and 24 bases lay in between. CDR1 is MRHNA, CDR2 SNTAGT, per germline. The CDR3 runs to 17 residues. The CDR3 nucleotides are TGTGCCAGCAGTGTCCACGTTAATTTATTTTCGTCGGATGAGCAGTTCTTC. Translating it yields CASSVHVNLFSSDEQFF.

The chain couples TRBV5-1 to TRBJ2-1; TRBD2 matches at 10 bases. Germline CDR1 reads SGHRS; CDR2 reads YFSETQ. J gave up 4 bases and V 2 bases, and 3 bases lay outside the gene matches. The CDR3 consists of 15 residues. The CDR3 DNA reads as TGCGCCAGCAGCTTAACAGCGGGGGGGTACAATGAGCAGTTCTTC. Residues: CASSLTAGGYNEQFF.

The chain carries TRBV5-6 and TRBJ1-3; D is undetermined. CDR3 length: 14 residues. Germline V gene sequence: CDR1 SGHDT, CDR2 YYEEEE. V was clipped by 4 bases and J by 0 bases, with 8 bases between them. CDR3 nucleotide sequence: TGTGCCAGCAGCCCCTACAGCTCTGGAAACACCATATATTTT. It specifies CASSPYSSGNTIYF.